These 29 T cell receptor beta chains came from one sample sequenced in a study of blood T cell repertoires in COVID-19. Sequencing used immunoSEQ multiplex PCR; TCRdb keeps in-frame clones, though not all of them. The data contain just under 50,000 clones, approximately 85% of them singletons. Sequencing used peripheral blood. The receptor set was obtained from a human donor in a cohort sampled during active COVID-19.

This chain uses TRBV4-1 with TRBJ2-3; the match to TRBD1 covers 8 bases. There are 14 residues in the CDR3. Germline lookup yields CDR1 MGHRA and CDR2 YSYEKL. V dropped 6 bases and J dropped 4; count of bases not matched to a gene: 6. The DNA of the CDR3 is TGCGCCAGCAGTGGGACAGGTTACCCAGATACGCAGTATTTT. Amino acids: CASSGTGYPDTQYF.

The CDR3 is CASSLVPSGGGETQYF. For the CDR3, the DNA is TGTGCCAGCAGCTTAGTTCCTAGCGGGGGTGGGGAGACCCAGTACTTC. This sequence joins TRBV7-6 and TRBJ2-5; TRBD2 aligns across 10 bases. Trimming took 1 base from V and 5 from J; bases not matched to a gene: 7. The germline gives CDR1 SGHVS, CDR2 FNYEAQ. This CDR3 has 16 residues.

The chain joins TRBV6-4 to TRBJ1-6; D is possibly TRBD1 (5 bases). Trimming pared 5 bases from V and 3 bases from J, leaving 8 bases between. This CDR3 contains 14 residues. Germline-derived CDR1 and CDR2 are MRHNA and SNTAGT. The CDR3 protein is CASSKQDYNSPLHF. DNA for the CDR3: TGTGCCAGCAGTAAACAGGACTATAATTCACCCCTCCACTTT.

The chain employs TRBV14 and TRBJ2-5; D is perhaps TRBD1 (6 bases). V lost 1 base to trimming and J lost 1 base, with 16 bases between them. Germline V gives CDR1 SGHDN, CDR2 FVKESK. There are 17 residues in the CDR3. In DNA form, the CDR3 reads TGTGCCAGCAGCCAAGTGATAGACAGGAATCTCCAAGAGACCCAGTACTTC. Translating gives CASSQVIDRNLQETQYF.

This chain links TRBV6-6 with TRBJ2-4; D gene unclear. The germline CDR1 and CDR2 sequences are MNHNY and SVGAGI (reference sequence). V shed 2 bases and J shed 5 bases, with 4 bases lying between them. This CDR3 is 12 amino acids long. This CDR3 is CASSYEENIQYF. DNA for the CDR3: TGTGCCAGCAGTTACGAGGAAAACATTCAGTACTTC.

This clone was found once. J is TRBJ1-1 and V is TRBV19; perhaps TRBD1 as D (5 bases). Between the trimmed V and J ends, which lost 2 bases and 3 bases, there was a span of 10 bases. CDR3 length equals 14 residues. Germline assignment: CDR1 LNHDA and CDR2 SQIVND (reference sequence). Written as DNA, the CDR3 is TGTGCCAGTAGTATATCGGGGGGGGACACTGAAGCTTTCTTT. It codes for CASSISGGDTEAFF. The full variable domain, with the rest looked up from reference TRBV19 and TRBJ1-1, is DGGITQSPKYLFRKEGQNVTLSCEQNLNHDAMYWYRQDPGQGLRLIYYSQIVNDFQKGDIAEGYSVSREKKESFPLTVTSAQKNPTAFYLCASSISGGDTEAFFGQGTRLTVV.

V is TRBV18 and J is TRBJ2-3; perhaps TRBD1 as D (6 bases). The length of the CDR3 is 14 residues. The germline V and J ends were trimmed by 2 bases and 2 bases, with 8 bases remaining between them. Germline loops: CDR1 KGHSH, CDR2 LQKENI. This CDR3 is CASSPAGVTDTQYF. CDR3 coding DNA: TGTGCCAGCTCACCAGCAGGGGTCACAGATACGCAGTATTTT.

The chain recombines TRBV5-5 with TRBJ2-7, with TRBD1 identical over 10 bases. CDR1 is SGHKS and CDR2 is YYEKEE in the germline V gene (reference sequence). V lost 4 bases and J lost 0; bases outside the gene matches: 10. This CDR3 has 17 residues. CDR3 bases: TGTGCCAGCAGCCGGGACAGGGGTCCTCTCTACTCCTACGAGCAGTACTTC. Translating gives CASSRDRGPLYSYEQYF.

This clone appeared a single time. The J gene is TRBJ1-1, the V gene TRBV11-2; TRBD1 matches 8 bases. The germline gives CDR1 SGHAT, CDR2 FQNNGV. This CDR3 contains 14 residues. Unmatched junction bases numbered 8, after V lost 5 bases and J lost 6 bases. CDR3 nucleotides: TGTGCCAGCAGCAGTTCGACAGGGGTCTCTGAAGCTTTCTTT. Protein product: CASSSSTGVSEAFF.

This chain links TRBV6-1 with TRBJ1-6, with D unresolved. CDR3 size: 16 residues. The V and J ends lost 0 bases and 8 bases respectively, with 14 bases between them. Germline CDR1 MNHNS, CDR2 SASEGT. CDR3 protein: CASSEALSGLDSPLHF. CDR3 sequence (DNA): TGTGCCAGCAGTGAAGCGCTTTCCGGTTTGGATTCACCCCTCCACTTT.

Here the CDR3 reads CASSPQTGDGYTF. The CDR3 coding sequence is TGTGCCAGCAGTCCCCAAACAGGGGATGGCTACACCTTC. V is TRBV27 and J is TRBJ1-2; 7 bases match TRBD1. The CDR3 contains 13 residues. Per the germline V gene, CDR1 is MNHEY and CDR2 is SMNVEV (reference sequence). V gave up 5 bases and J gave up 6 bases; unmatched junction bases: 6.

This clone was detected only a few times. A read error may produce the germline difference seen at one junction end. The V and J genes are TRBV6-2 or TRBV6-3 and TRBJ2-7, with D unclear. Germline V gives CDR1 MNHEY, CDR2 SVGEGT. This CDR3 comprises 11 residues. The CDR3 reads CASSSSFEQYF. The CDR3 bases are TGTGCCAGCAGCTCCTCCTTCGAGCAGTACTTC.

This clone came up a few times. CDR3: CASRQGEGEQYF. The DNA of the CDR3 is TGTGCCAGCAGACAGGGAGAAGGCGAGCAGTACTTC. The chain has TRBV2 and TRBJ2-7; a weak D match, TRBD1 (6 bases). The CDR3 consists of 12 residues. From germline, CDR1 is SNHLY and CDR2 FYNNEI. The V end was cut by 6 bases, the J end by 6 bases, with 12 bases between.

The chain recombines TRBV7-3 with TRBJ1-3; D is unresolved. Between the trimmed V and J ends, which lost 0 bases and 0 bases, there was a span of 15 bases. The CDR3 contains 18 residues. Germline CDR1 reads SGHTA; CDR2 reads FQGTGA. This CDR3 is CASSLTIGRLLSGNTIYF. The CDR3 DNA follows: TGTGCCAGCAGCTTAACGATCGGTCGACTCCTCTCTGGAAACACCATATATTTT. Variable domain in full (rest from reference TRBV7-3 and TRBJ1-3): GAGVSQTPSNKVTEKGKYVELRCDPISGHTALYWYRQSLGQGPEFLIYFQGTGAADDSGLPNDRFFAVRPEGSVSTLKIQRTERGDSAVYLCASSLTIGRLLSGNTIYFGEGSWLTVV.

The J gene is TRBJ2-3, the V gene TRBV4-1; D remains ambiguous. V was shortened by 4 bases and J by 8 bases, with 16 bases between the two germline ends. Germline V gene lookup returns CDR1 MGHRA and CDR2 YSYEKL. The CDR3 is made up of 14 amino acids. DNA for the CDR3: TGCGCCAGCAGCCTTTTGGCCCCTTCGGGTACGCAGTATTTT. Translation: CASSLLAPSGTQYF.

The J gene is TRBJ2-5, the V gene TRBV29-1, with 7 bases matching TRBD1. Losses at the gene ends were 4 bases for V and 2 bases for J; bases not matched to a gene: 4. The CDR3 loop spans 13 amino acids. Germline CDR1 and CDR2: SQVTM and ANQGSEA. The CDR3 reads CSVGAGGQETQYF. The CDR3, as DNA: TGCAGCGTTGGGGCAGGGGGACAAGAGACCCAGTACTTC.

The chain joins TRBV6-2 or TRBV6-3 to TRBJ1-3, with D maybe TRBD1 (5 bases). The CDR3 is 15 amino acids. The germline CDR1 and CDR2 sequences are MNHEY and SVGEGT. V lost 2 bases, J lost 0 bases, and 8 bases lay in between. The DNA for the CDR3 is TGTGCCAGCAGTTACGACAGCTACTCTGGAAACACCATATATTTT. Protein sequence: CASSYDSYSGNTIYF.

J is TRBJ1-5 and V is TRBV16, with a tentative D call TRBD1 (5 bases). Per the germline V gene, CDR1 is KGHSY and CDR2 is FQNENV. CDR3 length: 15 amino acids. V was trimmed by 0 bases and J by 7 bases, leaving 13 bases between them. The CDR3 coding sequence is TGTGCCAGCAGCCAATCGCAGGGCTCCTGGCAGCCCCAGCATTTT. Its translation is CASSQSQGSWQPQHF.

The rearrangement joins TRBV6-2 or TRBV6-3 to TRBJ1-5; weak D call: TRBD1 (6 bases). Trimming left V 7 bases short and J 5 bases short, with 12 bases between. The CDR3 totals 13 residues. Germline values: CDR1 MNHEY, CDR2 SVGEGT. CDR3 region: CASTPNRDQPQHF. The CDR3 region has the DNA TGTGCCAGCACCCCAAACAGGGATCAGCCCCAGCATTTT.

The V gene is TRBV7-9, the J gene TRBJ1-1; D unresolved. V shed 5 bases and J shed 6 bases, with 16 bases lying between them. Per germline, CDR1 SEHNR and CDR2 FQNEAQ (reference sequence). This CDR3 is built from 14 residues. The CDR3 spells CASSINHRESEAFF. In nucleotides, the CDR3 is TGTGCCAGCAGCATCAACCACCGGGAGTCTGAAGCTTTCTTT. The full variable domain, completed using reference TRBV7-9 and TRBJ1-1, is DTGVSQNPRHKITKRGQNVTFRCDPISEHNRLYWYRQTLGQGPEFLTYFQNEAQLEKSRLLSDRFSAERPKGSFSTLEIQRTEQGDSAMYLCASSINHRESEAFFGQGTRLTVV.

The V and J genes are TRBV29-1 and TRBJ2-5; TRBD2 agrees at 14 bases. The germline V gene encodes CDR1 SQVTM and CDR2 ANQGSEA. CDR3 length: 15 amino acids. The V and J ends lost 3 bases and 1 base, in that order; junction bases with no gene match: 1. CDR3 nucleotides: TGCAGCGTTGAGGGACTAGCGGGAGTCCAAGAGACCCAGTACTTC. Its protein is CSVEGLAGVQETQYF. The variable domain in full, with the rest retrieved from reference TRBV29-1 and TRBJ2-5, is SAVISQKPSRDICQRGTSLTIQCQVDSQVTMMFWYRQQPGQSLTLIATANQGSEATYESGFVIDKFPISRPNLTFSTLTVSNMSPEDSSIYLCSVEGLAGVQETQYFGPGTRLLVL.

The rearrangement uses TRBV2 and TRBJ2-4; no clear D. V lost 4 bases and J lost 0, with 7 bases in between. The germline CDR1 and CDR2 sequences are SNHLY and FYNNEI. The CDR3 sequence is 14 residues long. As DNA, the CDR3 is TGTGCCAGCAGTGCGTCGGGAGCCAAAAACATTCAGTACTTC. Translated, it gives CASSASGAKNIQYF.

The chain's CDR3 is CATSSSGAYNEQFF. DNA of the CDR3: TGTGCCACCAGCTCTAGCGGGGCTTACAATGAGCAGTTCTTC. V and J are TRBV24-1 and TRBJ2-1; 9 bases line up with TRBD2. This CDR3 comprises 14 residues. V lost 7 bases and J lost 4; bases outside the gene matches: 4. The germline gives CDR1 KGHDR, CDR2 SFDVKD.

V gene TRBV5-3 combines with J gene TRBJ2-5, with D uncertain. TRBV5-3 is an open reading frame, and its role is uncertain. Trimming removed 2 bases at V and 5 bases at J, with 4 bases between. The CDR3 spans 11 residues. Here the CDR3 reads CARSFRETQYF. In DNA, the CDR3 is TGTGCCAGAAGCTTCCGGGAGACCCAGTACTTC.

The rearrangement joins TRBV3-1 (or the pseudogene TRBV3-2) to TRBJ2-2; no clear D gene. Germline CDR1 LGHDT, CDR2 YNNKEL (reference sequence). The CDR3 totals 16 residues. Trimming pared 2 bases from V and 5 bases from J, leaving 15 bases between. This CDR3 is CASSQLAALLTGELFF. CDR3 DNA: TGTGCCAGCAGCCAACTTGCGGCACTTCTGACCGGGGAGCTGTTTTTT.

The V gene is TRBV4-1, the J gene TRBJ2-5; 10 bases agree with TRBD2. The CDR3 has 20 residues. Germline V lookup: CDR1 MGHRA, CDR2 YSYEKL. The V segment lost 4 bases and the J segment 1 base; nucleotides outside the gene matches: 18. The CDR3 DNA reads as TGCGCCAGCAGCCGACTGATTGTGGCTAGCGGGAGAGGTCCCCAAGAGACCCAGTACTTC. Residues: CASSRLIVASGRGPQETQYF.

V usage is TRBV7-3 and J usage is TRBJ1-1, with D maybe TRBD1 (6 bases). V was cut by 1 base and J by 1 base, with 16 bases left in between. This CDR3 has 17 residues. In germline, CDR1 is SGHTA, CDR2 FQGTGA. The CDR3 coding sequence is TGTGCCAGCAGCTTAAGGGCAGGGGTCGGGGCGAACACTGAAGCTTTCTTT. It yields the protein CASSLRAGVGANTEAFF.

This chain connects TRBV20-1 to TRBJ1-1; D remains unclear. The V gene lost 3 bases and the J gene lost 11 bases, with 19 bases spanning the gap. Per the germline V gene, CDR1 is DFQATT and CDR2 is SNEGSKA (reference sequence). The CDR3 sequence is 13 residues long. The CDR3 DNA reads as TGCAGTGCTAGTCGCGGCCGGCTACGCGACGCTTTCTTT. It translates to CSASRGRLRDAFF.

CDR3 sequence reads: CASSLTSGYNEQFF. The CDR3 DNA follows: TGTGCCAGCAGCTTGACTAGCGGTTACAATGAGCAGTTCTTC. The genes are TRBV7-2 and TRBJ2-1; TRBD2 aligns across 9 bases. CDR1 is SGHTA, CDR2 FQGNSA, per germline. CDR3 length equals 14 residues. With 3 bases clipped from V and 4 bases from J, the junction kept 1 base outside the gene matches.